This TCR beta chain came from a study of shared clonotypes between healthy human individuals (TCRdb year 2020). Turning to the overall study: The cohort included three men and a couple of women between 18 and 49 years of age. To increase sequencing depth and limit assay-specific biases, TCR repertoire library preparation and sequencing were carried out by different laboratories using diverse techniques. Leukapheresis yielded between about 0.94 and 8.9 billion PBMCs per donor. The study deeply sequenced blood TCR repertoires of about 5 healthy adults to estimate repertoire size and the extent of clonotype sharing between individuals. For each donor, three plates each were used for CD4 naive and CD4 memory, two plates were used for CD8 naive, and one plate was used for CD8 memory.

This clone showed up just once. It lacks a known antigen. No base-level quality is on record; no much larger clone is a single base apart. Other nucleotide sequences from this sample produce the same CDR3. The germline V gene gives CDR1 as SGDLS and CDR2 as YYNGEE. The CDR3 contains 13 residues, cysteine and phenylalanine counted. The kept DNA is CDR3 alone, 39 bases in frame from the first base. V loses 0 bases of germline sequence and J loses 3 bases, and the interval between the two ends is 7 bases. TCR CDR3 regions were amplified from genomic DNA by multiplex PCR using the deep immunoSEQ assay. Genomic DNA extracted from each cell subset was distributed evenly over all wells of several immunoSEQ 96-well plates, and each plate served as one replicate. For sorted subsets, 150 to 250 ng of genomic DNA, equivalent to around 29,000 T cell genomes, went into each replicate PCR. The purified libraries were quantified using a Qubit 3.0 fluorometer, sized with a Bioanalyzer 2100, and then quantified again using the KAPA Library Quantification kit. A separate single-read 150-cycle Illumina NextSeq 550 flow cell was used to sequence each immunoSEQ 96-well plate. In the paper's pipeline: Because the immunoSEQ output held only junctional sequences and lacked quality scores, the filtering could not match the filtering applied to full-length reads. To assign V/J genes and CDR3, sequences were annotated against IMGT germline references using PyIR, a Python wrapper for IgBLAST v1.9. Reads were removed for weak V/J assignments (E-value above 1e-6), missing CDR3, stop codons, out-of-frame junctions, or ambiguous translated residues. V3J clonotypes were defined as sequences sharing an identical inferred V gene, J gene, and CDR3 amino acid sequence. Percentage overlap between repertoires was computed as shared unique clonotypes divided by the size of the smaller repertoire. Richness of each repertoire was evaluated using RTK rarefaction, the Chao1 estimator, and Recon v2.1 estimates of unobserved clonotypes. Generation probabilities for all TCRbeta clonotypes obtained by the gDNA method from a handful of donors were computed using OLGA. The clones in this table, taken by TCRdb from immuneACCESS, are in-frame only. Not every clone is retained; where verified, under half of the shortfall comes from an unresolved V gene, and the cause of the rest is unknown. V and J calls and clone size are as listed in that table; D and trimming were resolved from the DNA. The sample table holds a few hundred thousand clones, of which 97% were seen once. Approximately 0.057% of the sample is in the top ten clones.

Results the study describes overall, beyond this receptor: Sampling was limited to blood, and TCR repertoires in tissue likely differ from TCR repertoires in blood. The genetic and exposure-history diversity represented was limited by the small number of donors. Across four donors, roughly 5.1% of naive CD4, approximately 3.6% of naive CD8, about 2.3% of memory CD4, and roughly 0.41% of memory CD8 clonotypes were shared. Pairwise subsampling indicated that sequencing depth was expected to affect the degree of clonotype sharing among donors. Larger estimated clonotype richness was generally found for naive subsets than for memory subsets. Compared with non-shared clonotypes, clonotypes shared by all four sorted-subset donors had higher generation probabilities. Rarefaction of sorted-subset datasets indicated incomplete sequencing despite the large sequencing depth.

Donors were healthy HIV-negative adults with no recently reported acute infections or vaccinations. All donors were Caucasian adults living in Nashville, Tennessee, USA. CD4+ T cells were enriched by magnetic negative selection; naive cells were then positively selected on CD45RA, and the negative fraction formed the memory subset. After blood collection by leukapheresis, PBMCs were isolated using Ficoll-Histopaque density gradient centrifugation and then cryopreserved in the vapor phase of liquid nitrogen. Analytical flow cytometry was used to check the purity and quantity of each magnetically sorted T cell population. Genomic DNA was isolated from each sorted fraction and quantified by UV absorbance on a Nanodrop 2000c.

The sample taken for sequencing was naive CD4+ T cells sorted from blood. The sample's cell subset or site label, decoded: CD45RA+ positively selected. The sequence is built from TRBV9 and TRBJ2-7; a confident D gene designation cannot be given. This TCR was sampled from a woman aged 25 to 45 in good health. The sequenced DNA is TGTGCCAGCAGCGTAGGAACCAACTACGAGCAGTACTTC. This is translated as CASSVGTNYEQYF.